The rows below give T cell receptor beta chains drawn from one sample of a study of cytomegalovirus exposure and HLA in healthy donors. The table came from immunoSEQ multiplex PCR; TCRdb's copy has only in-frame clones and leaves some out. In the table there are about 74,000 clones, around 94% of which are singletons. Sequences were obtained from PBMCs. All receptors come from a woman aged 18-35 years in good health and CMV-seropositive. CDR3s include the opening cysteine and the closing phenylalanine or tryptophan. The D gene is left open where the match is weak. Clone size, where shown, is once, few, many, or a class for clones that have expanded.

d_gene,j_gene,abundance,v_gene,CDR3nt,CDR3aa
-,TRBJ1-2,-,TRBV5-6,TGTGCCAGCAGCTTGGGCTTTACAGGGGGCTACACCTTC,CASSLGFTGGYTF
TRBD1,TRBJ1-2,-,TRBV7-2,TGTGCCAGCAGCAGCGCAGGGGGCGCGCATGGCTACACCTTC,CASSSAGGAHGYTF
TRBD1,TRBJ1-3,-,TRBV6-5,TGTGCCAGCAGGACAGGGGTCTTCGGAAACACCATATATTTT,CASRTGVFGNTIYF
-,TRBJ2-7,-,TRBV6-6,TGTGCCAGCGGGGGTGGGGCTAGCGACAGCTCCTACGAGCAGTACTTC,CASGGGASDSSYEQYF
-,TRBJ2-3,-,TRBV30,TGTGCCTGGAGTAGAGATCTCCGAGGCACAGATACGCAGTATTTT,CAWSRDLRGTDTQYF
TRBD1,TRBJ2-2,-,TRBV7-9,TGTGCCAGCAGCCCGACAGGGTTATACACCGGGGAGCTGTTTTTT,CASSPTGLYTGELFF
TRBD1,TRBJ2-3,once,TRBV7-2,TGTGCCAGCAGTCGAACAGGGGGCCCAGATACGCAGTATTTT,CASSRTGGPDTQYF
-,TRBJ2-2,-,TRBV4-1,TGCGCCAGCAGAGGACAGCAGAACACCGGGGAGCTGTTTTTT,CASRGQQNTGELFF
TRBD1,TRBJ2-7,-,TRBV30,TGTGCCTGGAGTGCTCGGACAGGCGACTACGAGCAGTACTTC,CAWSARTGDYEQYF
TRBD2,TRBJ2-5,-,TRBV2,TGTGCCAGCAGAAGGACTAGCGGGGCGGAGACCCAGTACTTC,CASRRTSGAETQYF
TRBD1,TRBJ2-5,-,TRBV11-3,TGTGCCAGCAGCTTAGTGGGACAGGGGGCCCAGTACTTC,CASSLVGQGAQYF
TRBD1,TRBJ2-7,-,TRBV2,TGTGCCAGCAGTCGAAACAGGGGCGACGAGCAGTACTTC,CASSRNRGDEQYF
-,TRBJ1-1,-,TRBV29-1,TGCAGCGGGGGGGAAGGGTTGTGGGGCACTGAAGCTTTCTTT,CSGGEGLWGTEAFF
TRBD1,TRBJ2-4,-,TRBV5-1,TGCGCCAGCAGCTTGGACGGGACAGGGTTCAACATTCAGTACTTC,CASSLDGTGFNIQYF
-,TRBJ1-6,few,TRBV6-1,TGTGCCAGCAGTGAAGGGACAGCGAATTCACCCCTCCACTTT,CASSEGTANSPLHF
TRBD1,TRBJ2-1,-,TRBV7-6,TGTGCCAGCAGCTTAGACGACAGGGGGTGGGGCAATGAGCAGTTCTTC,CASSLDDRGWGNEQFF
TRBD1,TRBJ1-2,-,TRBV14,TGTGCCAGCAGCCCAGACAGGGCTGGCTACACCTTC,CASSPDRAGYTF
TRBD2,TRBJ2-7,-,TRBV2,TGTGCCAGCAGCCCGGGACTACCTAAATACGAGCAGTACTTC,CASSPGLPKYEQYF
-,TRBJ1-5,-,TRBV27,TGTGCCAGCAGTACCCTAGCCGCGCAAGGGCCCCAGCATTTT,CASSTLAAQGPQHF
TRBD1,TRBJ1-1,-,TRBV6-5,TGTGCCAGCTATCGGACAGGGGGCATAGGCGCTGAAGCTTTCTTT,CASYRTGGIGAEAFF
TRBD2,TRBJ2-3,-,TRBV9,TGTGCCAGCAGCATACCTAGCGGGGAGACCACAGATACGCAGTATTTT,CASSIPSGETTDTQYF
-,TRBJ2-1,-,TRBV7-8,TGTGCCAGCAGCACAGACCCGGTCAATGAGCAGTTCTTC,CASSTDPVNEQFF
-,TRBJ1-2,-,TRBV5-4,TGTGCCAGCAGCTTGGACAGGACGAACTATGGCTACACCTTC,CASSLDRTNYGYTF
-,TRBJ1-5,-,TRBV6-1,TGTGCCAGCAGTGAAGGGAGAGGACTCAATCAGCCCCAGCATTTT,CASSEGRGLNQPQHF
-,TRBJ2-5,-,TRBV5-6,TGTGCCAGCAGCTTGTTGGTCAGGGTGGAGACCCAGTACTTC,CASSLLVRVETQYF
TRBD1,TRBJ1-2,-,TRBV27,TGTGCCAGCAGTTCATCAACCCTTACAGGGGAAAAAGTCTATGGCTACACCTTC,CASSSSTLTGEKVYGYTF
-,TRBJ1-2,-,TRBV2,TGTGCCAGCAGTCCATATTCGGGTAACTATGGCTACACCTTC,CASSPYSGNYGYTF
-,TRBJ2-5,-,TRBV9,TGTGCCAGCAGCGTTCGGGGGAGCCCAATCGAGACCCAGTACTTC,CASSVRGSPIETQYF
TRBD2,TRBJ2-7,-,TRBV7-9,TGTGCCAGCAGCTTCGGACTAGCGGGAGAGGTCTACGAGCAGTACTTC,CASSFGLAGEVYEQYF
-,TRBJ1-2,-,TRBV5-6,TGTGCCAGCTACGGGGAATATGGCTACACCTTC,CASYGEYGYTF
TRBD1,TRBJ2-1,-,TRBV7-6,TGTGCCAGCAGCTCCGGACCCCCGGGACAGGGGGGCTATGAGCAGTTCTTC,CASSSGPPGQGGYEQFF
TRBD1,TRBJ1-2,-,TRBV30,TGTGCCTGGGCGCAGGGGACAGGTTATGGCTACACCTTC,CAWAQGTGYGYTF
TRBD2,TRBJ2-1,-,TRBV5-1,TGCGCCAGCAGCTTGGACGCTAGCGGGAGACAATACAATGAGCAGTTCTTC,CASSLDASGRQYNEQFF
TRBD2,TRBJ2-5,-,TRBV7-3,TGTGCCAGCAGCTTACTAGCGGGAGAGGTGGAGACCCAGTACTTC,CASSLLAGEVETQYF
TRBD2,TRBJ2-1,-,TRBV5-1,TGCGCCAGCAGCTTTGCCGGGGGGGAGGGCGCTTACAATGAGCAGTTCTTC,CASSFAGGEGAYNEQFF
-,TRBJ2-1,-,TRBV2,TGTGCCAGCAGTGTGTTACAGAGCTCCTACAATGAGCAGTTCTTC,CASSVLQSSYNEQFF
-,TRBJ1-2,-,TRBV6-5,TGTGCCAGCGCCGGGATGAACTATGGCTACACCTTC,CASAGMNYGYTF
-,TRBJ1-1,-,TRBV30,TGTGCCTGGAGTCGGGCAGGGTTAATATCCACTGAAGCTTTCTTT,CAWSRAGLISTEAFF
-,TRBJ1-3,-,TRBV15,TGTGCCACCAGCAGAGGCGATAACACCATATATTTT,CATSRGDNTIYF
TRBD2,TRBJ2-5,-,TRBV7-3,TGTGCCAGCAGCTTAATGGGAGGGCTACAAGAGACCCAGTACTTC,CASSLMGGLQETQYF
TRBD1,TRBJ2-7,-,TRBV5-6,TGTGCCAGCAGCTCAACAGGGGGCGATCCCTACGAGCAGTACTTC,CASSSTGGDPYEQYF
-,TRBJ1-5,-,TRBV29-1,TGCAGCGTTGAAGATCGCGGGTCCGGGGACCAGCATTTT,CSVEDRGSGDQHF
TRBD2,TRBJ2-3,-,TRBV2,TGTGCCATCCCAGGAAGAAGACTAGCGGGACTGACAGATACGCAGTATTTT,CAIPGRRLAGLTDTQYF
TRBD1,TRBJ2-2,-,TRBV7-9,TGTGCCAGCCGGAGAGCCGGACAGGGGGATTTAGGCGGGGAGCTGTTTTTT,CASRRAGQGDLGGELFF
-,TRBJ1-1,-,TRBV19,TGTGCCGCCTGCTCGGGGAACACTGAAGCTTTCTTT,CAACSGNTEAFF
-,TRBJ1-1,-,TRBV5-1,TGCGCCAGCAGCTTGGCCTCCAGGGTGGGGACTGAAGCTTTCTTT,CASSLASRVGTEAFF
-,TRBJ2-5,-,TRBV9,TGTGCCAGCAGCGTAGCGCCTAGCAAAAACCAAGAGACCCAGTACTTC,CASSVAPSKNQETQYF